This TCR beta chain stems from a study of blood T cell repertoires in COVID-19. Authors' methods: Amplifying reference gene primers gave estimates of nucleated cell counts. Here immunoSEQ multiplex PCR was the method, and the copy in TCRdb shows in-frame clones only, minus some. The DNA gave D and trimming, while V, J and clone size come from that table. The table records some 190,000 clones, 82% of them present only once. Germline V CDR1 and CDR2: GTSNPN, SVGIG (reference sequence). The V end lost 5 bases, the J end lost 0 bases, and 7 bases lay between the germline ends. The CDR3 length is 12 residues.

The receptor's source is a woman at least 80 years old with active or convalescent COVID-19. The specimen sequenced was peripheral blood. V and J are TRBV30 and TRBJ1-1, with D unclear. The chain's CDR3 is CAWARMNTEAFF. CDR3 DNA sequence: TGTGCCTGGGCGAGGATGAACACTGAAGCTTTCTTT.